The 24 T cell receptor beta chains below were found in one sample sequenced in a study of blood T cells in healthy people across ages. Next came a second PCR, run for roughly 6 to 11 cycles, which used a sample-barcoded 5' primer along with a J-beta primer mix. TCRdb independently ran MiXCR on the 5' RACE reads; one entry per CDR3 protein. This table holds about 1.8 million distinct CDR3 sequences, around 50% found once. The sample consisted of blood. These receptor sequences come from a woman aged 40-49 years in good health.

The CDR3 spells CSVEGRGGADTQYF. The CDR3 region has the DNA TGCAGCGTTGAGGGCCGGGGGGGTGCAGATACGCAGTATTTT. This rearrangement joins TRBV29-1 to TRBJ2-3; 8 positions match TRBD2. V dropped 3 bases and J dropped 4; count of bases not matched to a gene: 6. Germline V gives CDR1 SQVTM, CDR2 ANQGSEA. CDR3 length: 14 residues.

This clonotype has a handful of counts. This chain uses TRBV15 with TRBJ2-5, with a tentative D call TRBD1 (6 bases). The germline V gene encodes CDR1 LNHNV and CDR2 YYDKDF (reference sequence). There are 17 residues in the CDR3. V gave up 0 bases and J gave up 5 bases, with 19 bases separating them. CDR3 coding DNA: TGTGCCACCAGCAGAGAATCCCCATTGACCCAGGGGGAGACCCAGTACTTC. Translated, it gives CATSRESPLTQGETQYF.

The chain is built from TRBV4-3 and TRBJ1-2; 10 bases match TRBD1. Trimming at V came to 4 bases and at J to 6 bases, leaving 8 bases not matched to a gene. The CDR3 has 15 amino acids. Germline assignment: CDR1 LGHNA and CDR2 YSLEER. The CDR3 bases are TGCGCCAGCAGCCGAGTTGGGACAGGGGTCGATGGCTACACCTTC. Translating gives CASSRVGTGVDGYTF.

V is TRBV12-3 or TRBV12-4 and J is TRBJ2-2; 9 nucleotides align to TRBD1. V trimming: 4 bases; J trimming: 3 bases; junction bases outside the gene matches: 6. The CDR3 spans 16 residues. CDR3 in DNA: TGTGCCAGCAGTTCCGCCTGGACAGGGGACACCGGGGAGCTGTTTTTT. This encodes CASSSAWTGDTGELFF.

The DNA for the CDR3 is TGTGCCAGCAGTTTCATTAAAATGGGAGTCGCTGGGGCCAACGTCCTGACTTTC. It codes for CASSFIKMGVAGANVLTF. The genes are TRBV27 and TRBJ2-6; a possible D gene is TRBD2 (5 bases). CDR3 size: 18 residues. Germline CDR1 reads MNHEY; CDR2 reads SMNVEV (reference sequence). Trimming cost V 3 bases and J 2 bases, with 17 bases left between them. The full variable domain, rest sourced from reference TRBV27 and TRBJ2-6, is EAQVTQNPRYLITVTGKKLTVTCSQNMNHEYMSWYRQDPGLGLRQIYYSMNVEVTDKGDVPEGYKVSRKEKRNFPLILESPSPNQTSLYFCASSFIKMGVAGANVLTFGAGSRLTVL.

This rearrangement joins TRBV7-6 to TRBJ2-5; D may be TRBD2 (5 bases). The CDR3 is made up of 17 amino acids. Trimming left V 0 bases short and J 2 bases short, with 16 bases between. Germline CDR1 SGHVS, CDR2 FNYEAQ. The CDR3 DNA reads TGTGCCAGCAGCTTAGCGCGGATGGGAGAGGGTCAAGAGACCCAGTACTTC. This codes for CASSLARMGEGQETQYF.

This clonotype was seen many times. V and J are TRBV6-6 and TRBJ2-7; no reliable D call. The V end was cut by 5 bases, the J end by 2 bases, with 4 bases between. CDR3 size: 11 residues. Per the germline V gene, CDR1 is MNHNY and CDR2 is SVGAGI (reference sequence). In DNA, the CDR3 is TGTGCCAGCAGTGACCCCTACGAGCAGTACTTC. Its protein product is CASSDPYEQYF.

This clonotype was seen once. This chain connects TRBV7-2 to TRBJ2-1, with D possibly matching TRBD1 (6 bases). The CDR3 consists of 16 residues. Between the trimmed V and J ends, which lost 0 bases and 10 bases, there was a span of 19 bases. Per the germline V gene, CDR1 is SGHTA and CDR2 is FQGNSA. CDR3 bases: TGTGCCAGCAGCTTAGCGCGGTCGGGACACAACTACGAGCAGTTCTTC. Its protein product is CASSLARSGHNYEQFF.

This chain connects TRBV9 to TRBJ2-1; TRBD2 matches 12 bases. In germline, CDR1 is SGDLS, CDR2 YYNGEE. This CDR3 comprises 17 residues. V shed 1 base, J shed 10 bases, and the junction held 12 bases outside the gene matches. CDR3 sequence (DNA): TGTGCCAGCAGCGTACCGACTAGCGGGGGCTCCCGCAACGAGCAGTTCTTC. Its translation: CASSVPTSGGSRNEQFF.

DNA for the CDR3: TGCAGTGCTAGTCTTATCAGCTCAGATACGCAGTATTTT. It yields the protein CSASLISSDTQYF. The chain uses TRBV20-1 and TRBJ2-3, with D hard to call. V dropped 3 bases and J dropped 4 bases, with 11 bases sitting between them. The CDR3 sequence is 13 residues long. Germline CDR1 is DFQATT and CDR2 is SNEGSKA (reference sequence).

The V call is TRBV4-2, the J call TRBJ2-7, with 8 nucleotides matching TRBD1. The V gene end was trimmed by 0 bases and the J gene end by 3 bases; junction bases not matched to a gene: 10. The CDR3 contains 17 residues. Per the germline V gene, CDR1 is LGHNA and CDR2 is YNFKEQ. The CDR3 spells CASSQDIGAGGNYEQYF. The CDR3 bases are TGTGCCAGCAGCCAAGATATAGGGGCAGGGGGCAACTACGAGCAGTACTTC.

The chain combines TRBV20-1 with TRBJ1-2; D is unresolved. Germline values: CDR1 DFQATT, CDR2 SNEGSKA (reference sequence). The CDR3 has 9 amino acids. Between the trimmed V and J ends, which lost 6 bases and 11 bases, there was a span of 10 bases. CDR3 protein: CSATGPYTF. The CDR3 DNA follows: TGCAGTGCAACGGGCCCTTACACCTTC.

V and J are TRBV12-3 or TRBV12-4 and TRBJ2-1; 11 nucleotides line up with TRBD2. V lost 6 bases and J lost 6; bases outside the gene matches: 13. The CDR3 covers 17 residues. CDR3 region: CASRQPTSGVRPNEQFF. Here the CDR3 DNA reads TGTGCCAGCAGGCAACCGACTAGCGGGGTGAGACCCAATGAGCAGTTCTTC.

This sequence joins TRBV5-4 and TRBJ2-3; the D is unclear. Trimming removed 0 bases from V and 7 bases from J, with 9 bases in between. The germline V gene has CDR1 SGHNT and CDR2 YYREEE (reference sequence). CDR3 length: 13 amino acids. CDR3 in amino acids: CASSLVHDNTQYF. CDR3 nucleotide sequence: TGTGCCAGCAGCTTGGTTCATGACAATACGCAGTATTTT. The full variable domain, with the rest looked up from reference TRBV5-4 and TRBJ2-3, is ETGVTQSPTHLIKTRGQQVTLRCSSQSGHNTVSWYQQALGQGPQFIFQYYREEENGRGNFPPRFSGLQFPNYSSELNVNALELDDSALYLCASSLVHDNTQYFGPGTRLTVL.

The chain recombines TRBV29-1 with TRBJ2-5; D might be TRBD2 (6 bases). Per the germline V gene, CDR1 is SQVTM and CDR2 is ANQGSEA. This CDR3 region has 15 residues. The V gene lost 4 bases and the J gene lost 7 bases, with 22 bases spanning the gap. This CDR3 is CSVVTGRPLGGTQYF. The CDR3 DNA is TGCAGCGTTGTAACGGGGCGGCCATTGGGGGGGACCCAGTACTTC. Using reference TRBV29-1 and TRBJ2-5 for the parts outside the CDR3, the full variable domain is SAVISQKPSRDICQRGTSLTIQCQVDSQVTMMFWYRQQPGQSLTLIATANQGSEATYESGFVIDKFPISRPNLTFSTLTVSNMSPEDSSIYLCSVVTGRPLGGTQYFGPGTRLLVL.

The chain links TRBV20-1 to TRBJ1-2; D is unresolved. V was clipped by 1 base and J by 3 bases, with 15 bases between them. CDR3 length: 15 residues. CDR1 is DFQATT, CDR2 SNEGSKA, per germline (reference sequence). This CDR3 reads CSARGVQSSDYGYTF. In nucleotides, the CDR3 is TGCAGTGCTAGAGGGGTACAGTCAAGCGACTATGGCTACACCTTC.

The rearrangement links TRBV7-9 to TRBJ2-1; D is uncertain. V lost 0 bases, J lost 5 bases, and 11 bases lay in between. Looked up from germline, CDR1 is SEHNR and CDR2 is FQNEAQ (reference sequence). This CDR3 contains 15 residues. The CDR3 DNA follows: TGTGCCAGCAGCTTAGCTGTGGCCCAAGACAATGAGCAGTTCTTC. Translating gives CASSLAVAQDNEQFF.

This clonotype was seen a handful of times. This rearrangement joins TRBV14 to TRBJ2-1; D perhaps matches TRBD2 (6 bases). V was clipped by 0 bases and J by 7 bases, with 16 bases between them. Germline loops: CDR1 SGHDN, CDR2 FVKESK. The length of the CDR3 is 16 residues. The CDR3 sequence is CASSQDGRDFFNEQFF. The CDR3 nucleotides read TGTGCCAGCAGCCAAGACGGCAGGGACTTCTTTAATGAGCAGTTCTTC.

This sequence joins TRBV12-3 or TRBV12-4 and TRBJ2-4; 8 bases line up with TRBD2. The CDR3 extends over 17 amino acids. V lost 1 base and J lost 2; bases outside the gene matches: 7. The CDR3 DNA is TGTGCCAGCAGTTTAGGTCCGGGGGGGGTACCCAAAAACATTCAGTACTTC. Translating it yields CASSLGPGGVPKNIQYF.

CDR3 nucleotides: TGCGCCAGCAGCCAAGAGCCCGGACAGGGCAGCTACGAGCAGTACTTC. It specifies CASSQEPGQGSYEQYF. This chain uses TRBV4-3 with TRBJ2-7; 8 nucleotides align to TRBD1. V lost 0 bases and J lost 3; bases outside the gene matches: 7. The CDR3 is 16 residues long. Germline-derived CDR1 and CDR2 are LGHNA and YSLEER.

This clonotype was seen a few times. The CDR3 sequence: CASSPGEQGAHEQYF. Written as DNA, the CDR3 is TGTGCCAGCAGCCCTGGGGAACAGGGGGCTCACGAGCAGTACTTC. The rearrangement uses TRBV7-2 and TRBJ2-7, with 9 bases aligning to TRBD1. CDR3 length: 15 residues. With V trimmed by 5 bases and J by 5 bases, 10 bases remained unmatched. Germline CDR1 and CDR2: SGHTA and FQGNSA.

The rearrangement links TRBV20-1 to TRBJ2-1; perhaps TRBD1 as D (7 bases). Germline CDR1 is DFQATT and CDR2 is SNEGSKA (reference sequence). Trimming took 6 bases from V and 2 from J, leaving 14 bases between them. The CDR3 covers 14 residues. The CDR3 DNA sequence: TGCAGTGCGGAGGGGGACAGCCCCTACAATGAGCAGTTCTTC. Amino acid sequence: CSAEGDSPYNEQFF.

Concerning this clonotype: At one boundary the junction diverges from the germline segment, which might be a read error. The chain recombines TRBV7-2 with TRBJ2-6; a possible D gene is TRBD1 (6 bases). Per germline, CDR1 SGHTA and CDR2 FQGNSA. This CDR3 has 17 amino acids. The CDR3 region has the DNA TGTGCCAGCAGCTTTGTATCGCAGGGGTCTGGGGTCAACGTCCTGACTTTC. It encodes CASSFVSQGSGVNVLTF.

This chain links TRBV5-6 with TRBJ2-4, with D possibly TRBD1 on 6 matching bases. Trimming cost V 4 bases and J 0 bases, with 26 bases left between them. This CDR3 has 20 amino acids. Germline loops: CDR1 SGHDT, CDR2 YYEEEE. The CDR3 DNA reads TGTGCCAGCAGCCCGCACAAGACGTACGACAGGCCGCTAGCCAAAAACATTCAGTACTTC. This sequence encodes CASSPHKTYDRPLAKNIQYF.